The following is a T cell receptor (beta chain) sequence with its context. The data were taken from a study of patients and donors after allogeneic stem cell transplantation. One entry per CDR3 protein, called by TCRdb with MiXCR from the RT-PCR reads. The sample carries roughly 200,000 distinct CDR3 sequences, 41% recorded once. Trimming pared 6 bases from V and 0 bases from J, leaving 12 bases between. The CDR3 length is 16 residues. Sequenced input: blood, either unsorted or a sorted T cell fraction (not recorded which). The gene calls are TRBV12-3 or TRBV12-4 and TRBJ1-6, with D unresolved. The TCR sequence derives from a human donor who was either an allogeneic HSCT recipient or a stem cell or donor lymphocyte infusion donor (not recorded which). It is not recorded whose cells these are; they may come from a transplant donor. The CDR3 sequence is CASSPGSISYNSPLHF. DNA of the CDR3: TGTGCCAGCAGCCCCGGCAGCATCTCCTATAATTCACCCCTCCACTTT.